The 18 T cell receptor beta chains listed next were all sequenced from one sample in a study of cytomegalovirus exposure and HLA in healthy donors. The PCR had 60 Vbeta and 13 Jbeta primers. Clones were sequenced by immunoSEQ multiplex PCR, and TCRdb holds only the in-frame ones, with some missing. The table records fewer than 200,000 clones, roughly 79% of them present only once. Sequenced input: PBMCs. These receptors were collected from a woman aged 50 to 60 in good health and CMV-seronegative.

In DNA form, the CDR3 reads TGTGCCAGCTGGAGACTAGCGGGGAGGGTGCGGGATACGCAGTATTTT. Translated, it gives CASWRLAGRVRDTQYF. This chain uses TRBV7-2 with TRBJ2-3; TRBD2 aligns across 11 bases. Germline-derived CDR1 and CDR2 are SGHTA and FQGNSA. Trimming removed 8 bases from V and 6 bases from J; junction bases left unmatched: 13. The CDR3 contains 16 residues.

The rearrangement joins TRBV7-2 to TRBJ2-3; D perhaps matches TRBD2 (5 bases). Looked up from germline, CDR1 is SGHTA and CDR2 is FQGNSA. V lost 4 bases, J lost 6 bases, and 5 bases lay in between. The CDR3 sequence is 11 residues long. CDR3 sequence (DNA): TGTGCCAGCAGCTGGAGGGATACGCAGTATTTT. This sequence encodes CASSWRDTQYF. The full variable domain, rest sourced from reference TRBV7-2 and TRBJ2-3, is GAGVSQSPSNKVTEKGKDVELRCDPISGHTALYWYRQSLGQGLEFLIYFQGNSAPDKSGLPSDRFSAERTGGSVSTLTIQRTQQEDSAVYLCASSWRDTQYFGPGTRLTVL.

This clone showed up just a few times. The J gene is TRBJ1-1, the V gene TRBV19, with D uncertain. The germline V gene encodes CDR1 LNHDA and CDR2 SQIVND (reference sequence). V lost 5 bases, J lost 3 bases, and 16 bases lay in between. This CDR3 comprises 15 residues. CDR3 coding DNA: TGTGCCAGTAGTGACGGGGAGGGCGGGCACACTGAAGCTTTCTTT. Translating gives CASSDGEGGHTEAFF.

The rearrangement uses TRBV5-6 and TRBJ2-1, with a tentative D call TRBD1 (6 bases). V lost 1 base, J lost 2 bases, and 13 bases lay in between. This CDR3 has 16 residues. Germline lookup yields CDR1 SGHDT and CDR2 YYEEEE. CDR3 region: CASSLYLGQTYNEQFF. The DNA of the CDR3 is TGTGCCAGCAGCTTGTACCTGGGACAAACCTACAATGAGCAGTTCTTC.

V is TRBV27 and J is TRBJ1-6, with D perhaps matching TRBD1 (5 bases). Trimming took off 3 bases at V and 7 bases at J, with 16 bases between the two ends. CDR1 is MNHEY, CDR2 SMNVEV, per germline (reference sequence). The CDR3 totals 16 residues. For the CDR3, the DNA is TGTGCCAGCAGTTTGAGCAGGGAGGTTGGAAATTCACCCCTCCACTTT. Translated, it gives CASSLSREVGNSPLHF.

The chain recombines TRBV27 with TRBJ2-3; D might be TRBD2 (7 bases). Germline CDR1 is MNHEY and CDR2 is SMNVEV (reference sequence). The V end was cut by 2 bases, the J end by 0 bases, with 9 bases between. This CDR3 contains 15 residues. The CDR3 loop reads CASSLGGGSTDTQYF. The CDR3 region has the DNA TGTGCCAGCAGTTTAGGCGGGGGCAGCACAGATACGCAGTATTTT.

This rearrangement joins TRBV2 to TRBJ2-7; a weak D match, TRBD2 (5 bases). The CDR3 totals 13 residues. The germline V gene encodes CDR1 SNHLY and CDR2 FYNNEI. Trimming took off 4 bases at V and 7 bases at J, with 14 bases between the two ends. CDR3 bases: TGTGCCAGCAGTGTTGACCACGCGGGTGAGCAGTACTTC. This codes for CASSVDHAGEQYF.

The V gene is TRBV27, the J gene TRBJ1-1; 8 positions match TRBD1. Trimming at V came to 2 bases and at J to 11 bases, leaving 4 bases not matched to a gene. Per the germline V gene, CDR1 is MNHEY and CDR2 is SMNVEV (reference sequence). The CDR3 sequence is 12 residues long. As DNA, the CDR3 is TGTGCCAGCAGTTTAGCAGGGGGCTGGGCTTTCTTT. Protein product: CASSLAGGWAFF.

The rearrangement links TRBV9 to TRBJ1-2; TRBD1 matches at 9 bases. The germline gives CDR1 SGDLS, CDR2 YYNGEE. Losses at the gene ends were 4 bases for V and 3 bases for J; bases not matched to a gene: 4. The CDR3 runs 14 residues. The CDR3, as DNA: TGTGCCAGCAGCTCAAGGGACAGGGACTATGGCTACACCTTC. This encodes CASSSRDRDYGYTF.

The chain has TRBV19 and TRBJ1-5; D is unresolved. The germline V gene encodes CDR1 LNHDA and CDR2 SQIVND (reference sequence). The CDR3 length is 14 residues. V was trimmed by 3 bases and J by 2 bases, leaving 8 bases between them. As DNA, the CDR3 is TGTGCCAGTAGTATTAAGAGGGGCAATCAGCCCCAGCATTTT. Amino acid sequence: CASSIKRGNQPQHF.

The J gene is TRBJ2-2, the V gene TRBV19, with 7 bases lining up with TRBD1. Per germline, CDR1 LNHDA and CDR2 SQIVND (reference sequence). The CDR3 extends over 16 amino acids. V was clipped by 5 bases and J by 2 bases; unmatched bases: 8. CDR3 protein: CASSPLRDSNTGELFF. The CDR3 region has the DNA TGTGCCAGTAGTCCCCTCCGGGACAGTAACACCGGGGAGCTGTTTTTT.

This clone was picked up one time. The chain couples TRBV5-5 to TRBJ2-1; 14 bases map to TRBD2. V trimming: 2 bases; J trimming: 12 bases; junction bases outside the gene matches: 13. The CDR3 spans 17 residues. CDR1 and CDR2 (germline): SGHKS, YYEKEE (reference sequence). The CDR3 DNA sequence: TGTGCCAGCAGCTTCACCCAGAGACTAGCGGGAGGGACGGGGCAGTTCTTC. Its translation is CASSFTQRLAGGTGQFF.

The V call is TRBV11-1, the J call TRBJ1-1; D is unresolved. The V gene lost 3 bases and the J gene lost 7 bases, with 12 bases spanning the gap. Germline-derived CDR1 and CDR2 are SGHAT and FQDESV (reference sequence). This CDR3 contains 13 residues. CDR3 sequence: CASSFGRMGEAFF. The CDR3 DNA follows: TGTGCCAGCAGCTTCGGCAGGATGGGTGAAGCTTTCTTT.

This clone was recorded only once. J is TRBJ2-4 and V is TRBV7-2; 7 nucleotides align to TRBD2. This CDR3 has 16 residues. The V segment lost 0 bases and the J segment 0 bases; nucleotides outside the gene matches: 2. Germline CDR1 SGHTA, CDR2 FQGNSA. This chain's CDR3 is CASSLAGEGAKNIQYF. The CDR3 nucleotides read TGTGCCAGCAGCTTAGCGGGGGAGGGAGCCAAAAACATTCAGTACTTC.

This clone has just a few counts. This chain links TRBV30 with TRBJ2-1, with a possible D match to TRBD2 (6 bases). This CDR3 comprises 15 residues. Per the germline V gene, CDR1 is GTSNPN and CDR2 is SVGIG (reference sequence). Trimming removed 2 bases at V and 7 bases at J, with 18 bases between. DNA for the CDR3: TGTGCCTGGAGTTCGGAGGGCGGTAGGGTTAATGAGCAGTTCTTC. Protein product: CAWSSEGGRVNEQFF.

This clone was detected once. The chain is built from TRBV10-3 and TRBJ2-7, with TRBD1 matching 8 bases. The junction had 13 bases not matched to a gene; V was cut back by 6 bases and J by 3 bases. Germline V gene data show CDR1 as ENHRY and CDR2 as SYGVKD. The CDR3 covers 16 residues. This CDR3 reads CAIRDPDRAPLYEQYF. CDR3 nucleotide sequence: TGTGCCATCAGGGACCCGGACAGGGCCCCTCTCTACGAGCAGTACTTC.

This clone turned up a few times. CDR3 sequence reads: CASSSQQDGIFKQYF. The CDR3 DNA reads TGTGCCAGCAGTTCCCAGCAGGACGGGATTTTTAAGCAGTACTTC. The chain uses TRBV6-5 and TRBJ2-7, with D perhaps TRBD2 (5 bases). CDR3 length: 15 amino acids. CDR1 and CDR2 (germline): MNHEY, SVGAGI. With 4 bases removed from V and 8 bases from J, the gap between germline ends came to 21 bases.

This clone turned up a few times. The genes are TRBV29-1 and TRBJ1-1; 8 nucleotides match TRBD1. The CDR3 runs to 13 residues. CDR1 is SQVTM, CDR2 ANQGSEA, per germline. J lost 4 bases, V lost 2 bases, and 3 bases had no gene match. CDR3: CSVERQGPTEAFF. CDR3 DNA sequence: TGCAGCGTTGAAAGACAGGGGCCCACTGAAGCTTTCTTT. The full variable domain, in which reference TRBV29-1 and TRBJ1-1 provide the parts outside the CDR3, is SAVISQKPSRDICQRGTSLTIQCQVDSQVTMMFWYRQQPGQSLTLIATANQGSEATYESGFVIDKFPISRPNLTFSTLTVSNMSPEDSSIYLCSVERQGPTEAFFGQGTRLTVV.